The entry that follows covers one T cell receptor beta chain sequence. Its matching antigen is unknown. Every donor was a healthy person donating bone marrow. The data stem from a study of cytomegalovirus exposure and HLA in healthy donors. In the PCR, 60 Vbeta and 13 Jbeta primers were used. Libraries were prepared by immunoSEQ multiplex PCR; TCRdb keeps only in-frame clonotypes and omits some of them. The sample has roughly 110,000 clones; 74% are singletons. General study results and limits: Of the V segments, some could not be distinguished, including TRBV6-2 and TRBV6-3, and were excluded. Previous analysis showed most TCR beta V segments were productive about 87% or about 30% of the time.

This CDR3 contains 15 residues. The V gene lost 3 bases and the J gene lost 0 bases, with 11 bases spanning the gap. From germline, CDR1 is MNHEY and CDR2 SVGAGI. Material for sequencing was PBMCs. The chain carries TRBV6-5 and TRBJ1-1; D is ambiguous. The source is a woman between 35 and 50 years old in good health and CMV-seropositive. The CDR3 region is CASSYWVGMNTEAFF. DNA for the CDR3: TGTGCCAGCAGTTATTGGGTCGGGATGAACACTGAAGCTTTCTTT.